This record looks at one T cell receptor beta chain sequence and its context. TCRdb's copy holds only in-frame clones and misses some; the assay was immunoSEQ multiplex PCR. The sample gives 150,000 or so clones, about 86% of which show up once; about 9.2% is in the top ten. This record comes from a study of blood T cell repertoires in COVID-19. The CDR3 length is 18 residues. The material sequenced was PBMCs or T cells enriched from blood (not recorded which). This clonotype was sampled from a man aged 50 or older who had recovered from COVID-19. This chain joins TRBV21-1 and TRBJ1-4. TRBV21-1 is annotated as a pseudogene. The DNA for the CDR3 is TGTGCCAGCAGCAAAGGGGGGGAGGGAATAGCGCCCGTTGAAAAACTGTTTTTT. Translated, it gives CASSKGGEGIAPVEKLFF.